A selection of T cell receptor beta chains follows, all from one sample in a study of CD8 T cell repertoires and HIV-1 epitope variants. Only in-frame clones appear in the TCRdb table, and some are missing; sequencing was by immunoSEQ multiplex PCR. The data show roughly 7,000 clones, around 65% seen once. No antigens are known for them. Input material: cultured CD8+ T cells derived from PBMCs. These receptors came from a male donor with HIV. Both conserved end residues are part of each CDR3. Each record gives: V gene, J gene, D gene, clone size, CDR3 DNA, CDR3 protein. The D gene is left open where the match is weak. Expanded clones get a size class; other rows say once, few or many, or leave the size out.

v_gene: TRBV7-9; j_gene: TRBJ1-1; d_gene: TRBD1; abundance: .; CDR3nt: TGTGCCAGCGACGGGACAGAAGTCCGGACTGAAGCTTTCTTT; CDR3aa: CASDGTEVRTEAFF
v_gene: TRBV6-1; j_gene: TRBJ1-1; d_gene: .; abundance: .; CDR3nt: TGTGCCAGCAGTGAAGTTGGAGGGGATATCGCTGAAGCTTTCTTT; CDR3aa: CASSEVGGDIAEAFF
v_gene: TRBV6-6; j_gene: TRBJ2-7; d_gene: TRBD2; abundance: .; CDR3nt: TGTGCCAGCAGTCCAGGGACTAGCGGGCTCTCGGGGGACTTC; CDR3aa: CASSPGTSGLSGDF
v_gene: TRBV29-1; j_gene: TRBJ1-4; d_gene: .; abundance: medium-sized; CDR3nt: TGCAGCGTTGAGGGAGACTCTAATGAAAAACTGTTTTTT; CDR3aa: CSVEGDSNEKLFF
v_gene: TRBV5-4; j_gene: TRBJ1-5; d_gene: .; abundance: medium-sized; CDR3nt: TGTGCCAGCAGCTTTTCGGGTAGCAATCAGCCCCAGCATTTT; CDR3aa: CASSFSGSNQPQHF
v_gene: TRBV10-2; j_gene: TRBJ2-7; d_gene: .; abundance: medium-sized; CDR3nt: TGCGCCAGCGCCCCAGGCAGCCTTTGGGACGAGCAGTACTTC; CDR3aa: CASAPGSLWDEQYF
v_gene: TRBV18; j_gene: TRBJ2-1; d_gene: TRBD2; abundance: .; CDR3nt: TGTGCCAGCTCACCTCGACCCGGGACTAGCGGCTACAATGAGCAGTTCTTC; CDR3aa: CASSPRPGTSGYNEQFF
v_gene: TRBV6-6; j_gene: TRBJ2-7; d_gene: .; abundance: few; CDR3nt: TGTGCCAGCAGACCTATTGGGGGCTACGAGCAGTACTTC; CDR3aa: CASRPIGGYEQYF
v_gene: TRBV9; j_gene: TRBJ2-1; d_gene: TRBD2; abundance: .; CDR3nt: TGTGCCAGCAGCTCCCGACTAGCGGGAGGGGACAATGAGCAGTTCTTC; CDR3aa: CASSSRLAGGDNEQFF
v_gene: TRBV19; j_gene: TRBJ1-1; d_gene: .; abundance: .; CDR3nt: TGTGCCAGTAGGGAGGGCTTGAGAGCTTTCTTT; CDR3aa: CASREGLRAFF
v_gene: TRBV4-3; j_gene: TRBJ2-2; d_gene: TRBD1; abundance: .; CDR3nt: TGCGCCAGCAACCGGGACAGGGGGCTTCCCGGGGAGCTGTTTTTT; CDR3aa: CASNRDRGLPGELFF
v_gene: TRBV6-4; j_gene: TRBJ2-1; d_gene: TRBD2; abundance: medium-sized; CDR3nt: TGTGCCAGCAGTGAAGCGGGGGGGCCCAATGAGCAGTTCTTC; CDR3aa: CASSEAGGPNEQFF